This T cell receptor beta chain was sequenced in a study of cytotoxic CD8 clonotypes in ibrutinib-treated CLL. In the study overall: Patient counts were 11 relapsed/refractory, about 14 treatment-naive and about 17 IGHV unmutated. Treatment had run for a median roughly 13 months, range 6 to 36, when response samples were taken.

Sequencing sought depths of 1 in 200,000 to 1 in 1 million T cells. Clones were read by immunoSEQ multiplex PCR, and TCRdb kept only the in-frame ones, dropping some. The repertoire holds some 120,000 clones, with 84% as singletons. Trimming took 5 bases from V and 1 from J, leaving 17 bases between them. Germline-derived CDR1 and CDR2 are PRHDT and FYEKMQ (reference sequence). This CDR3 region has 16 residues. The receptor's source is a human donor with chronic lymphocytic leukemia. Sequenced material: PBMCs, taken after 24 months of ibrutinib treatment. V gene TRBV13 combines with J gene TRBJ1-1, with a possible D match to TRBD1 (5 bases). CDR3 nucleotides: TGTGCCAGCAGCAAATCGGTCGGGGGACCGAACACTGAAGCTTTCTTT. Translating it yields CASSKSVGGPNTEAFF.